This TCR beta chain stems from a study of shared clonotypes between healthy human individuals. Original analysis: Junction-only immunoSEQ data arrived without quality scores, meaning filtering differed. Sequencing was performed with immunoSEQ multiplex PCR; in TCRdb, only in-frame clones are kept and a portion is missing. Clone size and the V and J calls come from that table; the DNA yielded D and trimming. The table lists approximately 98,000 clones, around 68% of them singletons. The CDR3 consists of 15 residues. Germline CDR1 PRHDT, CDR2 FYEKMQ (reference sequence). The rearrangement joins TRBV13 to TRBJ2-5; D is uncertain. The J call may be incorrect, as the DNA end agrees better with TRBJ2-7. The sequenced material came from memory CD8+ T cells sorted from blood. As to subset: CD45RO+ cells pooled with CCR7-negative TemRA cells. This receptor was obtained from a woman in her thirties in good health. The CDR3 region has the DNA TGTGCCAGCAGCTTACTCCAGGAAAGCTCCTACGAGCAGTACTTC. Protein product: CASSLLQESSYEQYF.